This T cell receptor (beta chain) is from a study of type 1 regulatory T cells. About the research overall: T-allo10 is an in vitro-generated, Tr1-enriched CD4 T cell product specific for alloantigen.

This clonotype was seen only a few times. As yet, its antigen is unknown. The CDR3 has 15 amino acids. Germline loops: CDR1 SGHRS, CDR2 YFSETQ. V gave up 0 bases and J gave up 0 bases, with 7 bases separating them. Study-wide results and limits: Compared with non-type 1 regulatory T cells, type 1 regulatory T cells showed a more restricted TCR repertoire.

MiXCR, applied by TCRdb to the reads, yields one record per CDR3 protein. The table lists about 71,000 distinct CDR3 sequences, around 21% of them singletons. Specimen: cultured type 1 regulatory T (Tr1) cells, either the whole culture or a sorted fraction (not recorded which). This clonotype was obtained from a human donor in good health. V gene TRBV5-1 combines with J gene TRBJ2-1; D is unclear. This CDR3 reads CASSLGATSYNEQFF. In DNA form, the CDR3 reads TGCGCCAGCAGCTTGGGGGCGACCTCCTACAATGAGCAGTTCTTC.